The 13 T cell receptor beta chains in this list originate from one sample, sequenced in a study of shared clonotypes between healthy human individuals. Here immunoSEQ multiplex PCR was the method, and the copy in TCRdb shows in-frame clones only, minus some. The table includes hundreds of thousands of clones, 92% detected once. As defined, naive CD8 cells were CD45RO-negative and positively selected for CCR7, with terminally differentiated effector memory CD45RA+ cells excluded. Material: naive CD8+ T cells sorted from blood. These TCRs come from a man aged 25-45 years in good health.

The gene calls are TRBV11-3 and TRBJ2-5, with a tentative D call TRBD1 (6 bases). Trimming pared 4 bases from V and 5 bases from J, leaving 11 bases between. The CDR3 covers 13 residues. Looked up from germline, CDR1 is SGHNT and CDR2 is YENEEA. The CDR3 coding sequence is TGTGCCAGCAGCTCGTACAGGGATGAGACCCAGTACTTC. Its protein product is CASSSYRDETQYF.

The chain employs TRBV5-1 and TRBJ2-7, with 10 bases aligning to TRBD1. V was pared by 4 bases and J by 4 bases, with 8 bases of the junction left unmatched. This CDR3 is 15 amino acids long. CDR1 and CDR2 from the germline V gene are SGHRS and YFSETQ. In nucleotides, the CDR3 is TGCGCCAGCAGCGACCGGGGGACAGGGGATTACGAGCAGTACTTC. Translating it yields CASSDRGTGDYEQYF.

V gene TRBV7-9 combines with J gene TRBJ1-2; 7 nucleotides agree with TRBD1. CDR3 length: 14 residues. CDR1 and CDR2 (germline): SEHNR, FQNEAQ (reference sequence). The junction had 6 bases not matched to a gene; V was cut back by 5 bases and J by 3 bases. The CDR3 nucleotides are TGTGCCAGCAGCACAAGACAGGGCCACTATGGCTACACCTTC. It yields the protein CASSTRQGHYGYTF.

The chain combines TRBV7-9 with TRBJ1-1; 7 nucleotides match TRBD1. Germline V CDR1 and CDR2: SEHNR, FQNEAQ (reference sequence). Trimming took 1 base from V and 6 from J; bases not matched to a gene: 8. The CDR3 length is 15 residues. CDR3 sequence reads: CASSLGGGGASEAFF. The CDR3 DNA is TGTGCCAGCAGCTTAGGAGGAGGGGGCGCGTCTGAAGCTTTCTTT.

The chain recombines TRBV25-1 with TRBJ2-5; TRBD2 matches at 14 bases. Germline V gives CDR1 MGHDK, CDR2 SYGVNS. V lost 1 base, J lost 7 bases, and 5 bases stayed unmatched. This CDR3 spans 16 amino acids. The CDR3 loop reads CASSEWGLAGDGTQYF. In DNA, the CDR3 is TGTGCCAGCAGTGAATGGGGACTAGCGGGAGATGGGACCCAGTACTTC.

V usage is TRBV28 and J usage is TRBJ2-1; possibly TRBD1 for D (6 bases). The V gene's germline CDR1 is MDHEN and CDR2 SYDVKM. The CDR3 sequence is 15 residues long. Trimming took 6 bases from V and 2 from J, leaving 14 bases between them. In DNA form, the CDR3 reads TGTGCCAGCAGCCCATACAGGGAACCCTACAATGAGCAGTTCTTC. It yields the protein CASSPYREPYNEQFF.

The V gene is TRBV7-9, the J gene TRBJ2-1, with a weak D call TRBD1 (5 bases). The length of the CDR3 is 15 residues. Looked up from germline, CDR1 is SEHNR and CDR2 is FQNEAQ (reference sequence). Trimming pared 5 bases from V and 9 bases from J, leaving 20 bases between. This CDR3 reads CASSPRGVGALEQFF. The DNA of the CDR3 is TGTGCCAGCAGCCCCCGTGGGGTTGGGGCCCTTGAGCAGTTCTTC.

The rearrangement uses TRBV29-1 and TRBJ1-2; the match to TRBD1 covers 7 bases. The CDR3 runs to 15 residues. Trimming at V came to 4 bases and at J to 3 bases, leaving 11 bases not matched to a gene. Per germline, CDR1 SQVTM and CDR2 ANQGSEA. The CDR3 nucleotides are TGCAGCGTTGTCCTCCCGGCAGGGGGACACTATGGCTACACCTTC. It encodes CSVVLPAGGHYGYTF. The full variable domain, rest sourced from reference TRBV29-1 and TRBJ1-2, is SAVISQKPSRDICQRGTSLTIQCQVDSQVTMMFWYRQQPGQSLTLIATANQGSEATYESGFVIDKFPISRPNLTFSTLTVSNMSPEDSSIYLCSVVLPAGGHYGYTFGSGTRLTVV.

V gene TRBV21-1 combines with J gene TRBJ1-4. TRBV21-1 is deemed a pseudogene. The CDR3 runs to 11 residues. The CDR3 loop reads CASPPWGGLFF. DNA of the CDR3: TGTGCCAGCCCACCTTGGGGTGGACTGTTTTTT.

The chain has TRBV21-1 and TRBJ2-7. TRBV21-1 is a pseudogene locus. This CDR3 contains 10 residues. CDR3 sequence: CASTHYEQYF. The CDR3 DNA is TGTGCCAGCACGCACTACGAGCAGTACTTC.

This chain joins TRBV5-6 and TRBJ2-3; TRBD1 aligns across 9 bases. Per the germline V gene, CDR1 is SGHDT and CDR2 is YYEEEE. The CDR3 consists of 15 residues. V dropped 3 bases and J dropped 2; count of bases not matched to a gene: 4. The CDR3 is CASSWDRVITDTQYF. CDR3 DNA sequence: TGTGCCAGCAGCTGGGACAGGGTTATCACAGATACGCAGTATTTT.

The chain employs TRBV25-1 and TRBJ2-2; no definite D call. This CDR3 contains 16 residues. The V gene's germline CDR1 is MGHDK and CDR2 SYGVNS. Trimming left V 3 bases short and J 3 bases short, with 14 bases between. DNA for the CDR3: TGTGCCAGCAGTGACCTCAGTCCGTTGGACACCGGGGAGCTGTTTTTT. Its translation is CASSDLSPLDTGELFF.

This chain connects TRBV4-1 to TRBJ2-1, with D possibly TRBD2 on 6 matching bases. Germline CDR1 is MGHRA and CDR2 is YSYEKL. The CDR3 is made up of 14 amino acids. V dropped 3 bases and J dropped 8 bases, with 14 bases sitting between them. The DNA for the CDR3 is TGCGCCAGCAGCCAGGGGTTAGCGGTCGATGAGCAGTTCTTC. As protein: CASSQGLAVDEQFF.